Listed below are T cell receptor beta chains from one sample, sequenced in a study of T cell responses to AZD1222 COVID-19 vaccine. Some clones are missing from TCRdb's copy, which holds only in-frame ones; the method was immunoSEQ multiplex PCR. The sample includes approximately 150,000 clones, about 91% of them seen just once. Sample: peripheral blood, taken 28 days after the second AZD1222 dose. The receptor set was obtained from an adult who received the AZD1222 COVID-19 vaccine. CDR3s include the opening cysteine and the closing phenylalanine or tryptophan. The D gene is left open where the match is weak. Only some rows state a clone size, as once, few, many or a class for expanded clones.

CDR3	DNA	size	length	V	D	J
CASSSGLAGYEQYF	TGTGCCAGCAGCTCGGGGCTAGCGGGGTACGAGCAGTACTTC	few	14	TRBV7-9	TRBD2	TRBJ2-7
CASSLAGSGYGYTF	TGTGCCAGCAGCTTAGCCGGGAGCGGCTATGGCTACACCTTC	once	14	TRBV11-2	.	TRBJ1-2
CASSAGPLDTIYF	TGCGCCAGCAGCGCGGGACCCCTGGACACCATATATTTT	once	13	TRBV5-1	.	TRBJ1-3
CASSYLAGDYNEQFF	TGTGCCAGCAGTTACTTAGCAGGGGACTACAATGAGCAGTTCTTC	.	15	TRBV6-6	.	TRBJ2-1
CASSLGPGRGAYNEQFF	TGTGCCAGCAGCTTAGGGCCGGGGCGGGGAGCCTACAATGAGCAGTTCTTC	.	17	TRBV7-9	.	TRBJ2-1
CASSPDGNTEAFF	TGTGCCAGCAGCCCGGATGGGAACACTGAAGCTTTCTTT	.	13	TRBV5-6	.	TRBJ1-1
CASTPSMTYEQYF	TGTGCCAGCACCCCCTCCATGACGTACGAGCAGTACTTC	once	13	TRBV12-3/TRBV12-4	.	TRBJ2-7
CASSKRVRDNSPLHF	TGTGCCAGCAGCAAAAGGGTCAGGGATAATTCACCCCTCCACTTT	.	15	TRBV21-1	.	TRBJ1-6
CASSQGQGVPLWNNSPLHF	TGTGCCAGCAGCCAAGGACAGGGGGTCCCCCTCTGGAATAATTCACCCCTCCACTTT	.	19	TRBV3-1/TRBV3-2	TRBD1	TRBJ1-6
CASSPPGTVAYNEQFF	TGTGCCAGCAGCCCCCCCGGGACAGTTGCCTACAATGAGCAGTTCTTC	.	16	TRBV5-4	TRBD1	TRBJ2-1
CASSNWGGSGNTIYF	TGTGCCAGCAGCAACTGGGGGGGCAGTGGAAACACCATATATTTT	.	15	TRBV9	.	TRBJ1-3
CASSVVGTGVLDTQYF	TGTGCCAGCAGCGTAGTAGGGACAGGGGTATTGGATACGCAGTATTTT	.	16	TRBV9	TRBD1	TRBJ2-3
CASSVENTGELFF	TGTGCCAGCAGTGTCGAAAACACCGGGGAGCTGTTTTTT	.	13	TRBV2	.	TRBJ2-2
CASSFWSGTPYNEQFF	TGTGCCAGCAGTTTCTGGTCGGGGACTCCCTACAATGAGCAGTTCTTC	.	16	TRBV27	.	TRBJ2-1
CASSKGNPLGNTEAFF	TGTGCCAGCAGCAAAGGAAACCCCCTTGGGAACACTGAAGCTTTCTTT	.	16	TRBV21-1	.	TRBJ1-1
CTSSQDGDRTQPQHF	TGCACCAGCAGCCAAGATGGGGACAGGACTCAGCCCCAGCATTTT	.	15	TRBV1	.	TRBJ1-5
CASSSWDRENTEAFF	TGCGCCAGCAGCTCGTGGGATAGGGAGAACACTGAAGCTTTCTTT	.	15	TRBV5-1	.	TRBJ1-1
CASSDGLAGASYEQYF	TGCGCCAGCAGCGATGGACTAGCGGGGGCTTCCTACGAGCAGTACTTC	.	16	TRBV5-1	TRBD2	TRBJ2-7
CSVGRAGSDAAEAFF	TGCAGCGTTGGAAGGGCGGGTTCTGACGCGGCTGAAGCTTTCTTT	once	15	TRBV29-1	.	TRBJ1-1
CASSLVTGGTEAFF	TGTGCCAGCAGCTTAGTAACGGGGGGCACTGAAGCTTTCTTT	.	14	TRBV7-9	.	TRBJ1-1
CASSRGSLETQYF	TGTGCCAGCAGCCGAGGGAGTCTAGAGACCCAGTACTTC	.	13	TRBV7-9	.	TRBJ2-5
CASSLTSGGLSGELFF	TGTGCCAGCAGCCTAACTAGCGGGGGGCTGTCCGGGGAGCTGTTTTTT	.	16	TRBV7-9	TRBD2	TRBJ2-2
CASSNRPPYGYTF	TGTGCCAGCAGTAATCGACCGCCCTATGGCTACACCTTC	.	13	TRBV6-5	.	TRBJ1-2
CASRGQGLYNEQFF	TGCGCCAGCAGGGGACAAGGGCTCTACAATGAGCAGTTCTTC	.	14	TRBV10-2	.	TRBJ2-1
CASSIRLRGKANYGYTF	TGTGCCAGTAGTATTCGTCTTAGGGGAAAAGCTAACTATGGCTACACCTTC	.	17	TRBV19	.	TRBJ1-2
CASSPTGSNYGYTF	TGTGCCAGCAGCCCGACAGGCTCTAACTATGGCTACACCTTC	.	14	TRBV7-9	.	TRBJ1-2
CASSLGQGGILERGYTF	TGTGCCAGCAGCCTAGGACAGGGAGGTATTCTTGAACGTGGCTACACCTTC	.	17	TRBV7-9	TRBD1	TRBJ1-2
CASSGGTGRYEQYF	TGTGCCAGCAGTGGCGGGACAGGCCGATACGAGCAGTACTTC	.	14	TRBV2	TRBD1	TRBJ2-7
CASRPGEGVNEKLFF	TGTGCCAGCAGACCCGGGGAGGGAGTCAATGAAAAACTGTTTTTT	.	15	TRBV27	.	TRBJ1-4
CASSLDGGHTEAFF	TGCGCCAGCAGCTTGGACGGCGGGCACACTGAAGCTTTCTTT	.	14	TRBV5-1	.	TRBJ1-1
CASSVVMGHPRYSPLHF	TGTGCCAGCAGCGTCGTTATGGGACACCCACGATATTCACCCCTCCACTTT	.	17	TRBV9	.	TRBJ1-6
CASRAPRDSSYNEQFF	TGTGCCAGCAGGGCCCCCCGGGACAGCTCCTACAATGAGCAGTTCTTC	.	16	TRBV2	TRBD1	TRBJ2-1
CASSPLLNTEAFF	TGTGCCAGCAGTCCCCTCCTGAACACTGAAGCTTTCTTT	.	13	TRBV6-5	.	TRBJ1-1
CASSNHPQGGNEKLFF	TGTGCCAGTAGTAACCACCCACAGGGCGGAAATGAAAAACTGTTTTTT	.	16	TRBV19	.	TRBJ1-4
CASSLARGHGYTF	TGTGCCAGCAGCTTAGCCAGGGGACATGGCTACACCTTC	once	13	TRBV11-1	.	TRBJ1-2
CAISERGGTDTQYF	TGTGCCATCAGTGAGCGGGGGGGGACAGATACGCAGTATTTT	.	14	TRBV10-3	TRBD2	TRBJ2-3
CASSVPGQGNSPLHF	TGTGCCAGCAGTGTGCCGGGACAGGGGAATTCACCCCTCCACTTT	.	15	TRBV6-6	TRBD1	TRBJ1-6
CASSLGSGTALNYGYTF	TGTGCCAGCAGCTTAGGTTCCGGGACAGCCCTAAACTATGGCTACACCTTC	.	17	TRBV7-9	TRBD1	TRBJ1-2
CASAVRAYNSPLHF	TGTGCCAGCGCCGTCAGGGCCTATAATTCACCCCTCCACTTT	.	14	TRBV6-5	.	TRBJ1-6
CASSLALRDRSYEQYF	TGTGCCAGCAGCTTAGCACTCCGGGACCGCTCCTACGAGCAGTACTTC	.	16	TRBV11-2	.	TRBJ2-7
CASSQERQYNSPLHF	TGCGCCAGCAGCCAAGAAAGACAGTATAATTCACCCCTCCACTTT	once	15	TRBV4-1	.	TRBJ1-6
CASSHPGGQLKNIQYF	TGTGCCAGCAGTCACCCAGGCGGGCAGCTAAAAAACATTCAGTACTTC	.	16	TRBV11-2	.	TRBJ2-4
CASSPQGAGGNTIYF	TGTGCCAGTAGTCCACAGGGGGCTGGTGGAAACACCATATATTTT	once	15	TRBV19	TRBD1	TRBJ1-3
CASSIGGPFTEAFF	TGTGCCAGTAGTATAGGGGGACCGTTCACTGAAGCTTTCTTT	.	14	TRBV19	.	TRBJ1-1
CSVQGLHYGYTF	TGCAGCGTGCAGGGATTGCACTATGGCTACACCTTC	.	12	TRBV29-1	.	TRBJ1-2
CASSPRAGDGYTF	TGTGCCAGTTCACCAAGGGCGGGGGATGGCTACACCTTC	.	13	TRBV18	.	TRBJ1-2
CASSTVQGRGDEKLFF	TGTGCCAGTAGTACAGTTCAGGGGAGAGGTGATGAAAAACTGTTTTTT	.	16	TRBV19	.	TRBJ1-4
CASSGTSNTEAFF	TGTGCCAGCTCCGGGACCTCGAACACTGAAGCTTTCTTT	.	13	TRBV18	.	TRBJ1-1
CASRGGQNTEAFF	TGTGCCAGCAGGGGAGGGCAGAACACTGAAGCTTTCTTT	.	13	TRBV12-3/TRBV12-4	.	TRBJ1-1
CASSTPGPRAPQHF	TGTGCCAGCAGCACCCCGGGACCGAGGGCGCCCCAGCATTTT	.	14	TRBV6-2/TRBV6-3	.	TRBJ1-5
CSGDGNYGYTF	TGCAGTGGCGATGGGAACTATGGCTACACCTTC	.	11	TRBV20-1	.	TRBJ1-2
CASSYAGGGTHGYTF	TGTGCCAGCAGTTACGCGGGAGGGGGAACTCATGGCTACACCTTC	.	15	TRBV6-6	.	TRBJ1-2
CASSPQGAGEAKNIQYF	TGCGCCAGCAGCCCTCAGGGCGCGGGGGAGGCCAAAAACATTCAGTACTTC	.	17	TRBV5-1	TRBD2	TRBJ2-4
CASSSQGSDTEAFF	TGTGCCAGCAGTTCCCAGGGGTCGGACACTGAAGCTTTCTTT	.	14	TRBV28	.	TRBJ1-1
CSASNAGTYGYTF	TGCAGTGCTAGTAACGCAGGGACCTATGGCTACACCTTC	.	13	TRBV20-1	.	TRBJ1-2
CASSVGGLAVVDEQYF	TGTGCCAGCAGCGTAGGAGGACTAGCTGTCGTAGACGAGCAGTACTTC	.	16	TRBV9	TRBD2	TRBJ2-7
CASSSPSAGDRRAQYF	TGTGCCAGCAGCTCCCCGTCGGCAGGCGACCGGAGGGCCCAGTACTTC	.	16	TRBV5-4	.	TRBJ2-5